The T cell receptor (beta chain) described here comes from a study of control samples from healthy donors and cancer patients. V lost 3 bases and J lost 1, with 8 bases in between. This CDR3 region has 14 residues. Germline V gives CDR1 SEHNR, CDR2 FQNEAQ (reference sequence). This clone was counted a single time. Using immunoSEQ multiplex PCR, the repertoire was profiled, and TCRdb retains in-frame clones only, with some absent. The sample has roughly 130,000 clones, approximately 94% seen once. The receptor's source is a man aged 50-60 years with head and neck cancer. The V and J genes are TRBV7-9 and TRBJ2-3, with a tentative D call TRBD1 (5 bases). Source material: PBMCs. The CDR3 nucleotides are TGTGCCAGCAGCTTTGGGGCGGGCACAGATACGCAGTATTTT. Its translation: CASSFGAGTDTQYF. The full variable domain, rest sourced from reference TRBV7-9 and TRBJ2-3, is DTGVSQNPRHKITKRGQNVTFRCDPISEHNRLYWYRQTLGQGPEFLTYFQNEAQLEKSRLLSDRFSAERPKGSFSTLEIQRTEQGDSAMYLCASSFGAGTDTQYFGPGTRLTVL.